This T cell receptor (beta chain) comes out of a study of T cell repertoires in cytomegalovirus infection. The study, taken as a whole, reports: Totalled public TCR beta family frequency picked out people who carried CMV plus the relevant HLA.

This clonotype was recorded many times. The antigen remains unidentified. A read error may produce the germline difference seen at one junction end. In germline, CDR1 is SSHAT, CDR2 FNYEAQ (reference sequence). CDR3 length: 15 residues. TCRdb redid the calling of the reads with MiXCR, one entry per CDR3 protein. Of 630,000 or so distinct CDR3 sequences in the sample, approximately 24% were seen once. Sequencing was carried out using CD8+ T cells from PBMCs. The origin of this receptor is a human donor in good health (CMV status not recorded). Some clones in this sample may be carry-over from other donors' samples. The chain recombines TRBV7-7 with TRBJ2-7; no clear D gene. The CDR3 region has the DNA TGTGCTAGCAGCTTAGAAGACGGGCCCAGTTACGAGCAGTACTTC. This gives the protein CASSLEDGPSYEQYF.